A single sample gave rise to the 7 T cell receptor beta chains below, sequenced in a study of blood T cell repertoires in COVID-19. Only in-frame clones appear in the TCRdb table, and some are missing; sequencing was by immunoSEQ multiplex PCR. The top ten hold approximately 30% of the sample, which has around 95,000 clones, more than 65% seen once. Sequencing used peripheral blood. The source of these receptors is a man in his 70s with active or convalescent COVID-19.

The chain recombines TRBV19 with TRBJ1-1; perhaps TRBD1 as D (5 bases). Germline-derived CDR1 and CDR2 are LNHDA and SQIVND (reference sequence). The CDR3 has 14 amino acids. V lost 3 bases, J lost 4 bases, and 12 bases lay in between. CDR3 sequence (DNA): TGTGCCAGTAGTATCGGGGGAAGTGGCACTGAAGCTTTCTTT. This gives the protein CASSIGGSGTEAFF.

This clone was observed a handful of times. The V call is TRBV7-2, the J call TRBJ1-6; 7 bases are shared with TRBD1. The V gene end was trimmed by 4 bases and the J gene end by 9 bases; junction bases not matched to a gene: 9. Germline-derived CDR1 and CDR2 are SGHTA and FQGNSA. The CDR3 has 15 amino acids. The CDR3 loop reads CASSSRQGEFSPLHF. CDR3 DNA: TGTGCCAGCAGCTCCCGACAGGGCGAGTTTTCACCCCTCCACTTT.

This rearrangement joins TRBV5-1 to TRBJ2-7; 9 bases align to TRBD2. CDR1 and CDR2 from the germline V gene are SGHRS and YFSETQ. The CDR3 covers 16 residues. Trimming took 0 bases from V and 6 from J; bases not matched to a gene: 10. CDR3 bases: TGCGCCAGCAGCTTGGACAGGGCCGCTAGCGGGGCCGAGCAGTACTTC. Its translation: CASSLDRAASGAEQYF.

Details on this clone: Germline is not matched at one junction end, which may reflect a read error. The chain joins TRBV28 to TRBJ1-6; perhaps TRBD1 as D (5 bases). CDR3 length: 13 amino acids. Germline V lookup: CDR1 MDHEN, CDR2 SYDVKM. CDR3 nucleotide sequence: TGTGCCAGCAGTCTATGGGGGGGGTCACCCCTCCACTTT. It encodes CASSLWGGSPLHF.

The chain recombines TRBV5-1 with TRBJ1-1, with TRBD1 matching 7 bases. CDR3 length equals 14 residues. Trimming cost V 3 bases and J 1 base; bases outside gene matches: 3. Germline CDR1 reads SGHRS; CDR2 reads YFSETQ. CDR3: CASSSGTENTEAFF. CDR3 DNA: TGCGCCAGCAGCTCCGGGACAGAGAACACTGAAGCTTTCTTT.

This chain uses TRBV24-1 with TRBJ2-3; 10 nucleotides align to TRBD2. Trimming cost V 1 base and J 4 bases; bases outside gene matches: 4. The CDR3 is made up of 16 amino acids. CDR1 KGHDR and CDR2 SFDVKD come from the germline V gene. The CDR3 sequence: CATSDFASGSADTQYF. CDR3 nucleotide sequence: TGTGCCACCAGTGATTTCGCTAGCGGGAGTGCAGATACGCAGTATTTT.

The gene calls are TRBV30 and TRBJ1-5; 7 bases are a match to TRBD1. Germline loops: CDR1 GTSNPN, CDR2 SVGIG (reference sequence). With 7 bases clipped from V and 9 bases from J, the junction kept 15 bases outside the gene matches. This CDR3 contains 14 residues. CDR3 in amino acids: CAYLDREVMGPQHF. The CDR3 nucleotides read TGTGCCTACCTCGACAGGGAAGTAATGGGGCCCCAGCATTTT.